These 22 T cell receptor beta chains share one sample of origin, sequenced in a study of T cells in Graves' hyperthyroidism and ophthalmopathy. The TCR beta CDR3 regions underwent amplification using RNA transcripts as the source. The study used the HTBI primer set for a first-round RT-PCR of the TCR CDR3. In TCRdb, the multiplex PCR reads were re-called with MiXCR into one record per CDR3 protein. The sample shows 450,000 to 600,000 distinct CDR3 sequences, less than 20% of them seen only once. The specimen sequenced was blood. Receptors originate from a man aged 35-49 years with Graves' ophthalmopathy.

CDR3 region: CATSRDRGEGQPQHF. For the CDR3, the DNA is TGTGCCACCAGCCGGGACAGGGGTGAGGGTCAGCCCCAGCATTTT. J is TRBJ1-5 and V is TRBV15; 10 bases align to TRBD1. Germline V lookup: CDR1 LNHNV, CDR2 YYDKDF (reference sequence). V lost 5 bases, J lost 6 bases, and 7 bases stayed unmatched. This CDR3 has 15 amino acids. Supplemented by reference TRBV15 and TRBJ1-5, the full variable domain reads DAMVIQNPRYQVTQFGKPVTLSCSQTLNHNVMYWYQQKSSQAPKLLFHYYDKDFNNEADTPDNFQSRRPNTSFCFLDIRSPGLGDTAMYLCATSRDRGEGQPQHFGDGTRLSIL.

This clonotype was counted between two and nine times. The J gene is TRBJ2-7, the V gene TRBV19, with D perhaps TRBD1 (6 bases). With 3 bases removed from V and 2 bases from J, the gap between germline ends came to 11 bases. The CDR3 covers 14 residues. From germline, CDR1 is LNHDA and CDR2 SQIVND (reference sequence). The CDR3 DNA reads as TGTGCCAGTAGTATGATACAGGGACCCTACGAGCAGTACTTC. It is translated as CASSMIQGPYEQYF.

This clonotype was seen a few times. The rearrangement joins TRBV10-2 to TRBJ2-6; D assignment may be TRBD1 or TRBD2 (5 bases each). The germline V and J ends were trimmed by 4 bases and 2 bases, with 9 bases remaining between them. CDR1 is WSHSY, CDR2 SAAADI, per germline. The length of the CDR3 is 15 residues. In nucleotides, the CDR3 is TGCGCCAGCAGTGGGGGGTCCCCTGGGGCCAACGTCCTGACTTTC. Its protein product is CASSGGSPGANVLTF.

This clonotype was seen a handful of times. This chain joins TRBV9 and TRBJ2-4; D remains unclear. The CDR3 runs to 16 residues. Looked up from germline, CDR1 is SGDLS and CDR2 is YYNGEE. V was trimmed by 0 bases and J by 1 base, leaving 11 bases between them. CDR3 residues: CASSVAADRAKNIQYF. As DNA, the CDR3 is TGTGCCAGCAGCGTAGCAGCCGACCGGGCCAAAAACATTCAGTACTTC.

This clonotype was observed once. The CDR3 sequence: CASSPGGGEGQPQHF. CDR3 coding DNA: TGTGCCAGCAGTCCCGGTGGCGGGGAAGGTCAGCCCCAGCATTTT. The chain carries TRBV5-5 and TRBJ1-5; D is undetermined. CDR3 length: 15 amino acids. Germline V gene lookup returns CDR1 SGHKS and CDR2 YYEKEE (reference sequence). V gave up 5 bases and J gave up 6 bases, with 18 bases separating them.

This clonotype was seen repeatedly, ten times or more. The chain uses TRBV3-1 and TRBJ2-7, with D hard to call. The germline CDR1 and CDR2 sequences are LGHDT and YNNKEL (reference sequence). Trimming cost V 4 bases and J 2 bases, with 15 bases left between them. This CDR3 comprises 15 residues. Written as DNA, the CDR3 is TGTGCCAGCAGCCTTCGGGCCTCTGCGGCCTACGAGCAGTACTTC. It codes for CASSLRASAAYEQYF.

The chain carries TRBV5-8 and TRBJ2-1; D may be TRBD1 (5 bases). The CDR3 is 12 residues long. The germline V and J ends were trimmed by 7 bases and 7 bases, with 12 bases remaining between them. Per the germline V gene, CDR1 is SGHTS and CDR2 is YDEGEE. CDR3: CASRVAGNEQFF. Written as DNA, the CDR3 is TGTGCCAGCCGGGTAGCAGGGAATGAGCAGTTCTTC.

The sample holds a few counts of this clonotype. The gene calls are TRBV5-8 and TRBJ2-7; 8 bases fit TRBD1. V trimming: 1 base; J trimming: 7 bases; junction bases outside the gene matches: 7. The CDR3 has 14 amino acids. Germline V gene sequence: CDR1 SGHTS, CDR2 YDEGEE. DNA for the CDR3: TGTGCCAGCAGCTTGCACAGGGGGGAGAGGGAGCAGTACTTC. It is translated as CASSLHRGEREQYF.

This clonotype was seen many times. The CDR3 loop is CASSQGTNTGELFF. The CDR3 nucleotides are TGTGCCAGCAGTCAGGGGACTAACACCGGGGAGCTGTTTTTT. This chain connects TRBV6-1 to TRBJ2-2; D tentatively fits TRBD1 or TRBD2 (6 bases each). Trimming left V 5 bases short and J 2 bases short, with 9 bases between. Germline lookup yields CDR1 MNHNS and CDR2 SASEGT. This CDR3 region has 14 residues.

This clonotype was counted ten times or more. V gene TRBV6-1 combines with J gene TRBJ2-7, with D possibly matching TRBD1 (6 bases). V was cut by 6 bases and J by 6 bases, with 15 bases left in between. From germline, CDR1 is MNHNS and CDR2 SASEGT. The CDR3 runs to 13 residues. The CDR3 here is CASSLTQGSEQYF. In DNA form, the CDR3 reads TGTGCCAGCAGCTTAACACAGGGTTCCGAGCAGTACTTC.

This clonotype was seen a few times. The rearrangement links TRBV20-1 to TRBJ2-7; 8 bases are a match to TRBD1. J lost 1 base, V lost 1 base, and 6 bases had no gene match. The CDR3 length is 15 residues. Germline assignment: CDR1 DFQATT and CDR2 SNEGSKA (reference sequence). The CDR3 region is CSARGRQGRSYEQYF. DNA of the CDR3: TGCAGTGCTAGAGGGCGACAGGGGCGGTCCTACGAGCAGTACTTC.

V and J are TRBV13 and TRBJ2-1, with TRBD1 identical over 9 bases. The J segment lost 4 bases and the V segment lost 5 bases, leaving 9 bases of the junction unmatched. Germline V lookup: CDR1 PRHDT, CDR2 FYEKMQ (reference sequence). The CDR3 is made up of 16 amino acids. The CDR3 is CASSTGQGRSYNEQFF. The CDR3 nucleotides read TGTGCCAGCAGCACCGGACAGGGGCGATCATACAATGAGCAGTTCTTC.

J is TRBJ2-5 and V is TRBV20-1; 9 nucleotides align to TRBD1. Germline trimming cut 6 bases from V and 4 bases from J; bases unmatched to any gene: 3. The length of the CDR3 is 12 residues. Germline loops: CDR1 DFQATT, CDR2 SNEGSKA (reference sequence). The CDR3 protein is CSAPTGGETQYF. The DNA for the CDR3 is TGCAGTGCACCGACAGGGGGAGAGACCCAGTACTTC.

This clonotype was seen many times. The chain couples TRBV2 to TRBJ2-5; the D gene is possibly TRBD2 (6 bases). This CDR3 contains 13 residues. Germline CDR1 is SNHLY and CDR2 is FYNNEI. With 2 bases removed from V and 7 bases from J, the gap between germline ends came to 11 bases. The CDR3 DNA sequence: TGTGCCAGCAGTGAAACTAGCTCGGGGACCCAGTACTTC. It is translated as CASSETSSGTQYF.

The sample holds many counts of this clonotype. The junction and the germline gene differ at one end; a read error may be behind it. The DNA for the CDR3 is TGTGCCAGCAGCCTAACCGAGGGTCCACCCAATGAGCAGTTCTTC. It codes for CASSLTEGPPNEQFF. The rearrangement uses TRBV7-3 and TRBJ2-1; D is possibly TRBD2 (5 bases). The length of the CDR3 is 15 residues. Germline V gives CDR1 SGHTA, CDR2 FQGTGA.

CDR3 residues: CASSPVEKTQYF. The CDR3, as DNA: TGTGCCAGCAGCCCCGTGGAAAAGACCCAGTACTTC. V is TRBV7-6 and J is TRBJ2-5, with D unclear. This CDR3 region has 12 residues. Germline CDR1 is SGHVS and CDR2 is FNYEAQ. V dropped 5 bases and J dropped 6 bases, with 10 bases sitting between them.

CDR3 in amino acids: CASSATIDPALHF. The DNA for the CDR3 is TGTGCCAGCAGCGCAACTATCGATCCGGCCCTCCACTTT. The chain uses TRBV7-9 and TRBJ1-6, with D uncertain. V lost 5 bases to trimming and J lost 14 bases, with 16 bases between them. Germline V gives CDR1 SEHNR, CDR2 FQNEAQ (reference sequence). The CDR3 totals 13 residues.

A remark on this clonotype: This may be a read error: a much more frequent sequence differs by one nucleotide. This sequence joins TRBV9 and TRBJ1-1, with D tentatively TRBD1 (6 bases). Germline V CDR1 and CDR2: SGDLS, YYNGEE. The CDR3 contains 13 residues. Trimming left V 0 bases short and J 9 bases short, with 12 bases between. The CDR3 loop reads CASSVEQGTKAFF. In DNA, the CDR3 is TGTGCCAGCAGCGTAGAGCAGGGGACTAAAGCTTTCTTT.

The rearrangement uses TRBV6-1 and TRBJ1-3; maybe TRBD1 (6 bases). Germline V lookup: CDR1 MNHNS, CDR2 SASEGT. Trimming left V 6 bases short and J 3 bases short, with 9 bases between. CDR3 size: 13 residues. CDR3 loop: CASRTGFGNTIYF. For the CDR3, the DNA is TGTGCCAGCAGAACAGGGTTTGGAAACACCATATATTTT.

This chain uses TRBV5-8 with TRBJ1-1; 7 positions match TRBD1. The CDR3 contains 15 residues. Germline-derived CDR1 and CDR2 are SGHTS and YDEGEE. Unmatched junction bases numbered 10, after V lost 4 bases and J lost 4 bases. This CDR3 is CASSRRGTVTTEAFF. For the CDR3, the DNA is TGTGCCAGCAGCCGACGAGGGACAGTGACCACTGAAGCTTTCTTT.

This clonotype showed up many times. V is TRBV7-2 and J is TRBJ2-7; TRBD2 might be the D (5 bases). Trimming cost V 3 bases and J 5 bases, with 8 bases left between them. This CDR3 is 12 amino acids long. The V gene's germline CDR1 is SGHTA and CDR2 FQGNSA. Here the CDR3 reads CASSFFGDEQYF. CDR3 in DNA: TGTGCCAGCAGCTTTTTCGGGGACGAGCAGTACTTC.

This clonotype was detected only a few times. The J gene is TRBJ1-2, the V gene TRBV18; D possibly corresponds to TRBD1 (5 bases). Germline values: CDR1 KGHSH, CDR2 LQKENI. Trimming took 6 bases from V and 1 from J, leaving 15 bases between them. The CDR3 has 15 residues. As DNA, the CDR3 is TGTGCCAGCTCTCCAGACCGGGACGGTAACTATGGCTACACCTTC. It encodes CASSPDRDGNYGYTF.